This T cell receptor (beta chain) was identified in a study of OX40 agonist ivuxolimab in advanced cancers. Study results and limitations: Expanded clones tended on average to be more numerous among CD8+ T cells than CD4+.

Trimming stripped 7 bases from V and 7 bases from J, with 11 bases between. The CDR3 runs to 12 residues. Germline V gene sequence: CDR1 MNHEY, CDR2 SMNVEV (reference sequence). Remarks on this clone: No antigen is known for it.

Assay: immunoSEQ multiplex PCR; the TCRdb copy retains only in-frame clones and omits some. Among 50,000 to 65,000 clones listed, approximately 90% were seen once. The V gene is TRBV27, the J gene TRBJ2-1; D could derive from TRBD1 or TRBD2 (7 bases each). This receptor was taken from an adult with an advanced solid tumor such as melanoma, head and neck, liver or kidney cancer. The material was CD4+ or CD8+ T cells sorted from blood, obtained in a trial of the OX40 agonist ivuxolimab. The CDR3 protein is CASTRGGNEQFF. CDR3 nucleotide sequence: TGTGCCAGCACCAGGGGGGGGAATGAGCAGTTCTTC.